Following are 32 T cell receptor beta chains from one sample sequenced in a study of cytomegalovirus exposure and HLA in healthy donors. This PCR relied on a set of 60 Vbeta primers and 13 Jbeta primers. Measured with immunoSEQ multiplex PCR; TCRdb has only the in-frame clones, and not every one. Seen here are approximately 73,000 clones, roughly 82% observed once, and the top ten hold approximately 13%. Sequencing was carried out using PBMCs. The source is a man between 65 and 85 years old in good health and CMV-seronegative.

With respect to this clone: The junction shows a germline mismatch at one end, possibly a read error. The rearrangement links TRBV7-9 to TRBJ2-7; 9 positions match TRBD1. Per germline, CDR1 SEHNR and CDR2 FQNEAQ (reference sequence). This CDR3 is 16 amino acids long. DNA for the CDR3: TGTTCCAGCAGCCCCCGACCGGGACAGGGATATTACGAGCAGTACTTC. Translated, it gives CSSSPRPGQGYYEQYF.

This clone appeared once. The chain uses TRBV10-3 and TRBJ1-1; the D gene is possibly TRBD1 (5 bases). The V end was cut by 3 bases, the J end by 2 bases, with 10 bases between. The V gene's germline CDR1 is ENHRY and CDR2 SYGVKD. The CDR3 contains 14 residues. Written as DNA, the CDR3 is TGTGCCATCAGTGAATTACAGGTTAACACTGAAGCTTTCTTT. This gives the protein CAISELQVNTEAFF.

The V call is TRBV27, the J call TRBJ2-1, with 13 bases that match TRBD2. This CDR3 is built from 16 residues. Germline V lookup: CDR1 MNHEY, CDR2 SMNVEV (reference sequence). Trimming at V came to 5 bases and at J to 8 bases, leaving 9 bases not matched to a gene. CDR3 amino acids: CASSRRLAGGRDEQFF. In DNA, the CDR3 is TGTGCCAGCAGTCGCAGACTAGCGGGAGGTAGGGATGAGCAGTTCTTC.

The chain combines TRBV7-2 with TRBJ2-2; weak D call: TRBD1 (6 bases). The CDR3 has 14 residues. The V gene's germline CDR1 is SGHTA and CDR2 FQGNSA. V was pared by 5 bases and J by 1 base, with 8 bases between. The CDR3 reads CASSRGQNTGELFF. The CDR3 DNA reads as TGTGCCAGCAGCAGGGGACAGAACACCGGGGAGCTGTTTTTT.

This clone has a handful of counts. The sample contains more than one DNA sequence encoding this CDR3. V and J are TRBV6-5 and TRBJ1-4, with 7 bases matching TRBD1. This CDR3 region has 15 residues. The J segment lost 3 bases and the V segment lost 0 bases, leaving 1 base of the junction unmatched. In germline, CDR1 is MNHEY, CDR2 SVGAGI. The CDR3 nucleotides are TGTGCCAGCAGTTACTCGGGACAGTCTAATGAAAAACTGTTTTTT. The encoded protein is CASSYSGQSNEKLFF.

This clone appeared a single time. The genes are TRBV29-1 and TRBJ2-3; 7 positions match TRBD2. The V gene end was trimmed by 5 bases and the J gene end by 1 base; junction bases not matched to a gene: 6. Germline-derived CDR1 and CDR2 are SQVTM and ANQGSEA. This CDR3 has 14 amino acids. CDR3 sequence: CSVPQTSGTDTQYF. The CDR3 DNA follows: TGCAGCGTTCCGCAAACTAGCGGCACAGATACGCAGTATTTT.

The chain is built from TRBV4-3 and TRBJ2-3, with TRBD2 matching over 8 bases. The CDR3 runs to 14 residues. The trim removed 4 bases at V and 4 bases at J, leaving 4 bases unmatched. The V gene's germline CDR1 is LGHNA and CDR2 YSLEER. The CDR3, as DNA: TGCGCCAGCAGCCCAATAGCGGGATCAGATACGCAGTATTTT. Its protein product is CASSPIAGSDTQYF.

This clone was detected only a few times. The chain carries TRBV2 and TRBJ1-6, with a tentative D call TRBD1 (6 bases). CDR3 length: 16 residues. Germline assignment: CDR1 SNHLY and CDR2 FYNNEI. Trimming shortened V by 2 bases and J by 7 bases, and 15 bases separated the two germline ends. CDR3 nucleotide sequence: TGTGCCAGCAGTGAAATGAAAGGGGGAAGAAATTCACCCCTCCACTTT. Protein: CASSEMKGGRNSPLHF.

The chain combines TRBV11-2 with TRBJ2-5; 10 bases are a match to TRBD1. There are 15 residues in the CDR3. Germline V gene lookup returns CDR1 SGHAT and CDR2 FQNNGV. V lost 1 base, J lost 5 bases, and 4 bases stayed unmatched. The DNA for the CDR3 is TGTGCCAGCAGCTTAGGGACAGGGGGGTGGGAGACCCAGTACTTC. It is translated as CASSLGTGGWETQYF.

This clone was seen a handful of times. The J gene is TRBJ1-5, the V gene TRBV6-1; the match to TRBD1 covers 7 bases. V lost 0 bases to trimming and J lost 7 bases; unmatched junction nucleotides: 3. Per the germline V gene, CDR1 is MNHNS and CDR2 is SASEGT. This CDR3 has 14 residues. CDR3 residues: CASSEATGFQPQHF. DNA for the CDR3: TGTGCCAGCAGTGAAGCGACAGGGTTCCAGCCCCAGCATTTT.

CDR3 DNA sequence: TGTGCCAGCAGCTTAGGTAGCGGGAGAGCCTACGAGCAGTACTTC. Protein: CASSLGSGRAYEQYF. The chain couples TRBV7-2 to TRBJ2-7; 9 bases line up with TRBD2. This CDR3 comprises 15 residues. After removal of 1 base from V and 2 bases from J, the junction contained 3 bases not matched to a gene. Germline V gene data show CDR1 as SGHTA and CDR2 as FQGNSA.

This clone was found a few times. This specimen includes other DNA sequences encoding the same CDR3. This chain joins TRBV5-1 and TRBJ1-3; 8 nucleotides line up with TRBD1. J gave up 3 bases and V 3 bases, and 2 bases lay outside the gene matches. Germline CDR1 is SGHRS and CDR2 is YFSETQ. The CDR3 loop spans 14 amino acids. This chain's CDR3 is CASSSGGGGNTIYF. The CDR3 region has the DNA TGCGCCAGCAGCTCAGGGGGCGGTGGAAACACCATATATTTT.

This chain uses TRBV6-5 with TRBJ1-1, with D possibly matching TRBD1 (6 bases). This CDR3 comprises 14 residues. CDR1 and CDR2 (germline): MNHEY, SVGAGI. Trimming cost V 7 bases and J 4 bases, with 16 bases left between them. CDR3 DNA sequence: TGTGCCAGCATTGCCAGGGGTCGGGGCACTGAAGCTTTCTTT. This encodes CASIARGRGTEAFF.

This clone was counted between two and nine times. The J gene is TRBJ2-1, the V gene TRBV5-1; 9 bases are a match to TRBD2. The CDR3 has 15 amino acids. The V segment lost 4 bases and the J segment 5 bases; nucleotides outside the gene matches: 7. Germline CDR1 reads SGHRS; CDR2 reads YFSETQ. CDR3 nucleotides: TGCGCCAGCAGCGGAGGGACTAGCAGCCACAATGAGCAGTTCTTC. Translation: CASSGGTSSHNEQFF. Full variable domain (rest looked up from reference TRBV5-1 and TRBJ2-1): KAGVTQTPRYLIKTRGQQVTLSCSPISGHRSVSWYQQTPGQGLQFLFEYFSETQRNKGNFPGRFSGRQFSNSRSEMNVSTLELGDSALYLCASSGGTSSHNEQFFGPGTRLTVL.

V is TRBV30 and J is TRBJ2-1; D might be TRBD2 (6 bases). The CDR3 is made up of 15 amino acids. Trimming took off 1 base at V and 6 bases at J, with 16 bases between the two ends. CDR1 and CDR2 (germline): GTSNPN, SVGIG (reference sequence). The CDR3 DNA reads TGTGCCTGGAGTGGAGGACTAAACGTCGCCAATGAGCAGTTCTTC. As protein: CAWSGGLNVANEQFF. The complete variable domain, with remaining parts taken from reference TRBV30 and TRBJ2-1, reads SQTIHQWPATLVQPVGSPLSLECTVEGTSNPNLYWYRQAAGRGLQLLFYSVGIGQISSEVPQNLSASRPQDRQFILSSKKLLLSDSGFYLCAWSGGLNVANEQFFGPGTRLTVL.

The J gene is TRBJ2-1, the V gene TRBV5-1; TRBD2 aligns across 10 bases. The CDR3 extends over 15 amino acids. The junction had 5 bases not matched to a gene; V was cut back by 0 bases and J by 8 bases. Germline V gives CDR1 SGHRS, CDR2 YFSETQ. Written as DNA, the CDR3 is TGCGCCAGCAGCTTGGCAGCGGGGGGGCACGATGAGCAGTTCTTC. The encoded protein is CASSLAAGGHDEQFF.

The chain recombines TRBV5-1 with TRBJ1-3, with 8 bases fitting TRBD1. V was clipped by 2 bases and J by 1 base; unmatched bases: 5. The germline V gene has CDR1 SGHRS and CDR2 YFSETQ. The length of the CDR3 is 16 residues. The CDR3 loop reads CASSFTTGVSGNTIYF. Here the CDR3 DNA reads TGCGCCAGCAGCTTCACGACAGGGGTATCTGGAAACACCATATATTTT.

Of note for this clone: An end of the junction differs from the germline gene, which may be a read error. The CDR3 coding sequence is TGCGCCAGCAGCCAGACCCGTGATCCAGGGGCGCGCAAGAATTTT. It codes for CASSQTRDPGARKNF. The chain combines TRBV4-1 with TRBJ1-1, with D perhaps matching TRBD1 (6 bases). The CDR3 runs to 15 residues. CDR1 and CDR2 from the germline V gene are MGHRA and YSYEKL.

This clone was seen only once. The J gene is TRBJ2-7, the V gene TRBV18; 8 positions match TRBD2. The germline V gene has CDR1 KGHSH and CDR2 LQKENI. After removal of 0 bases from V and 3 bases from J, the junction contained 4 bases not matched to a gene. The CDR3 has 15 amino acids. CDR3: CASSPPSSGNYEQYF. The CDR3, as DNA: TGTGCCAGCTCACCACCGAGTAGCGGGAACTACGAGCAGTACTTC.

This clone was found a few times. The rearrangement uses TRBV28 and TRBJ1-1; D not resolved. The germline V and J ends were trimmed by 1 base and 6 bases, with 6 bases remaining between them. CDR1 is MDHEN and CDR2 is SYDVKM in the germline V gene. The CDR3 runs 12 residues. The CDR3 here is CASSLSWPEAFF. CDR3 bases: TGTGCCAGCAGTTTATCCTGGCCTGAAGCTTTCTTT.

The table lists this clone with a count of one. V usage is TRBV7-2 and J usage is TRBJ1-2; D possibly corresponds to TRBD1 (6 bases). V gave up 5 bases and J gave up 4 bases, with 17 bases separating them. Germline V lookup: CDR1 SGHTA, CDR2 FQGNSA. The CDR3 has 15 residues. Written as DNA, the CDR3 is TGTGCCAGCAGCGTCGGTGTTGGGGGCAGCTATGGCTACACCTTC. Protein sequence: CASSVGVGGSYGYTF.

The chain combines TRBV15 with TRBJ2-1, with D perhaps TRBD2 (5 bases). The CDR3 contains 15 residues. Deletions cut 5 bases from V and 6 bases from J, with 17 bases between. From germline, CDR1 is LNHNV and CDR2 YYDKDF (reference sequence). CDR3 coding DNA: TGTGCCACCAGCCCAATGGTAATCGGGGTCAATGAGCAGTTCTTC. Residues: CATSPMVIGVNEQFF.

The J gene is TRBJ1-6, the V gene TRBV18; 10 bases match TRBD1. This CDR3 is 15 amino acids long. Germline trimming cut 3 bases from V and 7 bases from J; bases unmatched to any gene: 3. Per the germline V gene, CDR1 is KGHSH and CDR2 is LQKENI. CDR3 nucleotide sequence: TGTGCCAGCTCACCGGGACAGGGGCGAAATTCACCCCTCCACTTT. Translated: CASSPGQGRNSPLHF.

This clone has just one count. The chain is built from TRBV2 and TRBJ2-3, with D unclear. Germline assignment: CDR1 SNHLY and CDR2 FYNNEI. V shed 8 bases and J shed 2 bases, with 14 bases lying between them. This CDR3 spans 14 amino acids. The CDR3 DNA sequence: TGTGCCAGCGCCCCTAAGACTTACACAGATACGCAGTATTTT. Its translation is CASAPKTYTDTQYF.

The chain employs TRBV18 and TRBJ1-5, with D hard to call. V gave up 2 bases and J gave up 3 bases, with 11 bases separating them. Germline CDR1 KGHSH, CDR2 LQKENI. The CDR3 spans 15 residues. The CDR3 DNA sequence: TGTGCCAGCTCACCAACGACGGAGCCCAATCAGCCCCAGCATTTT. This translates into CASSPTTEPNQPQHF.

The V call is TRBV15, the J call TRBJ2-5; 9 positions agree with TRBD1. The CDR3 has 13 residues. Germline values: CDR1 LNHNV, CDR2 YYDKDF (reference sequence). V dropped 6 bases and J dropped 4; count of bases not matched to a gene: 3. The CDR3 is CATSRTGVETQYF. For the CDR3, the DNA is TGTGCCACCAGTAGGACAGGGGTAGAGACCCAGTACTTC.

The chain uses TRBV11-2 and TRBJ2-1; TRBD2 matches at 13 bases. Germline assignment: CDR1 SGHAT and CDR2 FQNNGV. The CDR3 contains 16 residues. The V gene end was trimmed by 6 bases and the J gene end by 10 bases; junction bases not matched to a gene: 12. The CDR3 DNA reads as TGTGCCAGCAGGCAACCGGGACTAGCGGGGCGTGGCGAGCAGTTCTTC. Encoded protein: CASRQPGLAGRGEQFF. The full variable domain, completed using reference TRBV11-2 and TRBJ2-1, is EAGVAQSPRYKIIEKRQSVAFWCNPISGHATLYWYQQILGQGPKLLIQFQNNGVVDDSQLPKDRFSAERLKGVDSTLKIQPAKLEDSAVYLCASRQPGLAGRGEQFFGPGTRLTVL.

V usage is TRBV28 and J usage is TRBJ1-1; 7 bases line up with TRBD1. In germline, CDR1 is MDHEN, CDR2 SYDVKM. The CDR3 extends over 14 amino acids. The trim removed 5 bases at V and 0 bases at J, leaving 3 bases unmatched. CDR3 in amino acids: CASSQQGLNTEAFF. Here the CDR3 DNA reads TGTGCCAGCAGTCAACAGGGGCTGAACACTGAAGCTTTCTTT.

This clone came up a few times. In DNA, the CDR3 is TGTGCCAGCAGCAAGGGGGGACAGGTCACCGGGGAGCTGTTTTTT. Translated: CASSKGGQVTGELFF. The chain employs TRBV7-2 and TRBJ2-2, with 8 bases identical to TRBD1. V dropped 5 bases and J dropped 4; count of bases not matched to a gene: 6. This CDR3 has 15 residues. Per germline, CDR1 SGHTA and CDR2 FQGNSA.

This chain connects TRBV30 to TRBJ1-5; a possible D gene is TRBD1 (6 bases). The V gene's germline CDR1 is GTSNPN and CDR2 SVGIG (reference sequence). The CDR3 extends over 13 amino acids. The ends were cut back, 2 bases at V and 2 bases at J, with 7 bases in the middle. The CDR3 protein is CAWSPGGNQPQHF. CDR3 nucleotides: TGTGCCTGGAGTCCAGGGGGCAATCAGCCCCAGCATTTT. The variable domain in full, completed from reference TRBV30 and TRBJ1-5, reads SQTIHQWPATLVQPVGSPLSLECTVEGTSNPNLYWYRQAAGRGLQLLFYSVGIGQISSEVPQNLSASRPQDRQFILSSKKLLLSDSGFYLCAWSPGGNQPQHFGDGTRLSIL.

The chain uses TRBV5-1 and TRBJ1-3; TRBD1 agrees at 7 bases. The CDR3 is made up of 14 amino acids. V shed 4 bases, J shed 1 base, and the junction held 2 bases outside the gene matches. Germline assignment: CDR1 SGHRS and CDR2 YFSETQ. CDR3 nucleotide sequence: TGCGCCAGCAGCGCAGGGGGATCTGGAAACACCATATATTTT. Residues: CASSAGGSGNTIYF.

This clone was seen only once. The V and J genes are TRBV30 and TRBJ2-7; TRBD2 might be the D (5 bases). CDR1 is GTSNPN and CDR2 is SVGIG in the germline V gene (reference sequence). Trimming shortened V by 4 bases and J by 0 bases, and 7 bases separated the two germline ends. This CDR3 spans 12 amino acids. CDR3 nucleotide sequence: TGTGCCTGGAAAGGGAGCTCCTACGAGCAGTACTTC. The encoded protein is CAWKGSSYEQYF. The variable domain in full, with the rest retrieved from reference TRBV30 and TRBJ2-7, is SQTIHQWPATLVQPVGSPLSLECTVEGTSNPNLYWYRQAAGRGLQLLFYSVGIGQISSEVPQNLSASRPQDRQFILSSKKLLLSDSGFYLCAWKGSSYEQYFGPGTRLTVT.